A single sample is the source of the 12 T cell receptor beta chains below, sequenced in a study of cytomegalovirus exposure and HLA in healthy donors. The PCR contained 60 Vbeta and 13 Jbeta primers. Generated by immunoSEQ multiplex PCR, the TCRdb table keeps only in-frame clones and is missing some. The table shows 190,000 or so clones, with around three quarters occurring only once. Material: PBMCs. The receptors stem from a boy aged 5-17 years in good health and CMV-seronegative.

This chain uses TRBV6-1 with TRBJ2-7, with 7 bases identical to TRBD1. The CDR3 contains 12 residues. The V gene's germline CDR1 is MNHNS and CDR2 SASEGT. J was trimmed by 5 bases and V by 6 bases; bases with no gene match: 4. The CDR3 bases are TGTGCCAGCAGCCTGGACAGGAACGAGCAGTACTTC. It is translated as CASSLDRNEQYF.

CDR3 in DNA: TGTGCCTGGGTAACAGGGGGAAGGTCCTATGGCTACACCTTC. This translates into CAWVTGGRSYGYTF. This chain joins TRBV30 and TRBJ1-2; 8 bases are a match to TRBD1. From germline, CDR1 is GTSNPN and CDR2 SVGIG (reference sequence). J was trimmed by 4 bases and V by 5 bases; bases with no gene match: 9. The CDR3 is made up of 14 amino acids. Using reference TRBV30 and TRBJ1-2 for the parts outside the CDR3, the full variable domain is SQTIHQWPATLVQPVGSPLSLECTVEGTSNPNLYWYRQAAGRGLQLLFYSVGIGQISSEVPQNLSASRPQDRQFILSSKKLLLSDSGFYLCAWVTGGRSYGYTFGSGTRLTVV.

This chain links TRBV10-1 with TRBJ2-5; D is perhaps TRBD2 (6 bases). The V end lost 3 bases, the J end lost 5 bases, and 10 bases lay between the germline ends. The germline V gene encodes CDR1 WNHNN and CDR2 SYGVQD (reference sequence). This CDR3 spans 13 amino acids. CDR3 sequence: CASSDGGDETQYF. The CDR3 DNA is TGCGCCAGCAGTGATGGAGGGGATGAGACCCAGTACTTC.

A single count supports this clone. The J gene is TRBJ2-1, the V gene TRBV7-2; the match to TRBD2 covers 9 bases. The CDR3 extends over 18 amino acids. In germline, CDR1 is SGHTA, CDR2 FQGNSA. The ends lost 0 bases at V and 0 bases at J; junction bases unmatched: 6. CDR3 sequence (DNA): TGTGCCAGCAGCTTAGCTCGGGTTAGCGGGAGCTCCTACAATGAGCAGTTCTTC. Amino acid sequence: CASSLARVSGSSYNEQFF.

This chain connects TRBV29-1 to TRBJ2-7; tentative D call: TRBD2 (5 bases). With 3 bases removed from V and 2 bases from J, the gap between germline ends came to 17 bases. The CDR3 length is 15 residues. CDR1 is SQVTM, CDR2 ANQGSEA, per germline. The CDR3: CSVEVEEARTYEQYF. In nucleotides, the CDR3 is TGCAGCGTTGAGGTCGAGGAGGCACGCACCTACGAGCAGTACTTC.

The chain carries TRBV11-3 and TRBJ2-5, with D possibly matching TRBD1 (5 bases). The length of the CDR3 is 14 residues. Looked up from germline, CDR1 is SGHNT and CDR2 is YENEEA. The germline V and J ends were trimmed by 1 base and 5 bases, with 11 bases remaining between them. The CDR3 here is CASSLVQGWETQYF. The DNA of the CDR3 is TGTGCCAGCAGCTTAGTGCAGGGATGGGAGACCCAGTACTTC.

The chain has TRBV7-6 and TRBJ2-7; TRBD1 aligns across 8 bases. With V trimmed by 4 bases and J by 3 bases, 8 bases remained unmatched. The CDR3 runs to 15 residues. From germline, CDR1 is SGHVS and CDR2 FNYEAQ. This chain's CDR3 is CASSSRQGKNYEQYF. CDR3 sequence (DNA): TGTGCCAGCAGCTCCCGACAGGGGAAGAACTACGAGCAGTACTTC.

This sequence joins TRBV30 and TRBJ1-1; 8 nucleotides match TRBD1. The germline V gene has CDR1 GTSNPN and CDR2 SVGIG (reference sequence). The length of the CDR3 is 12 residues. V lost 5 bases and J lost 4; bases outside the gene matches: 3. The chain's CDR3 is CAWQDRVTEAFF. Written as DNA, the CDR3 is TGTGCCTGGCAGGACAGGGTCACTGAAGCTTTCTTT. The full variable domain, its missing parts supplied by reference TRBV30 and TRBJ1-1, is SQTIHQWPATLVQPVGSPLSLECTVEGTSNPNLYWYRQAAGRGLQLLFYSVGIGQISSEVPQNLSASRPQDRQFILSSKKLLLSDSGFYLCAWQDRVTEAFFGQGTRLTVV.

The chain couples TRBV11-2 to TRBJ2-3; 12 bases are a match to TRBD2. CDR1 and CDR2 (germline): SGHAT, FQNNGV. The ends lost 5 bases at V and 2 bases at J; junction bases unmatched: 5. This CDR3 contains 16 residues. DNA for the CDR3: TGTGCCAGCAGCATCCGGACTAGCGGGAACACAGATACGCAGTATTTT. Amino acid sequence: CASSIRTSGNTDTQYF.

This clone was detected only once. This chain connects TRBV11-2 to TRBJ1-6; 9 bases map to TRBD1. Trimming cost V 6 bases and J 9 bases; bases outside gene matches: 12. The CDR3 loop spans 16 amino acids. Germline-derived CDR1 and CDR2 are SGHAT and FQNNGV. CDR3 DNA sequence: TGTGCCAGCAGAGAGAGGGCGGGACAGGGTGGTTCACCCCTCCACTTT. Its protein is CASRERAGQGGSPLHF.

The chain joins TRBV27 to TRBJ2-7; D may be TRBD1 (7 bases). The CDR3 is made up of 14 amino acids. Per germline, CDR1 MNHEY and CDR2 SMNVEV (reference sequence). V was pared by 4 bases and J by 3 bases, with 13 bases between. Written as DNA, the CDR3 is TGTGCCAGCAGTTCAGGGGGAGGTCGCTACGAGCAGTACTTC. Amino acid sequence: CASSSGGGRYEQYF.

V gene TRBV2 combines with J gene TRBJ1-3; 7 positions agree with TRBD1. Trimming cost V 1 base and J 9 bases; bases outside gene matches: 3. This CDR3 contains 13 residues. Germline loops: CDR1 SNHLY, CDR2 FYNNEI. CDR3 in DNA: TGTGCCAGCAGTGAAGGGACAGGTCTCACCATATATTTT. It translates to CASSEGTGLTIYF.